The following is a TCR beta chain sequence with its context. Its antigen is not identified. The donors formed part of the 120-subject validation cohort, distinct from the approximately 640-subject first cohort. Sequencing used immunoSEQ multiplex PCR; TCRdb keeps in-frame clones, though not all of them. This table has over 250,000 clones, approximately 86% appearing once. This record belongs to a study of cytomegalovirus exposure and HLA in healthy donors. The study's findings and limits: The authors listed around 150 TCR beta chains as cytomegalovirus-associated.

This clonotype originated in a young woman in good health and CMV-seronegative. Material for sequencing was PBMCs.

In DNA, the CDR3 is TGTGCCAGCAGTTCGACTGGAACCTACGAGCAGTACTTC. Translation gives CASSSTGTYEQYF. The chain joins TRBV6-6 to TRBJ2-7, with no clear D. The CDR3 covers 13 residues. Germline V gene lookup returns CDR1 MNHNY and CDR2 SVGAGI (reference sequence). V lost 4 bases and J lost 2, with 9 bases in between.